This T cell receptor (beta chain) was recovered during a study of cytomegalovirus exposure and HLA in healthy donors. PCR primers comprised 60 Vbeta and 13 Jbeta primers. Data came from immunoSEQ multiplex PCR; TCRdb stores just in-frame clones and leaves some out. The repertoire holds around 120,000 clones, with approximately 76% as singletons. The clonotype originates from a man aged 60-69 years in good health and CMV-seropositive. The source material was PBMCs.

Written as DNA, the CDR3 is TGTGCCAGCAGCTTGCGGCTGGAGACTACTCGGGAGCAGTACTTC. This gives the protein CASSLRLETTREQYF. V is TRBV5-5 and J is TRBJ2-7; tentatively, D is TRBD2 (5 bases). Germline assignment: CDR1 SGHKS and CDR2 YYEKEE (reference sequence). CDR3 length: 15 residues. Trimming left V 1 base short and J 7 bases short, with 18 bases between. The full variable domain, completed using reference TRBV5-5 and TRBJ2-7, is DAGVTQSPTHLIKTRGQQVTLRCSPISGHKSVSWYQQVLGQGPQFIFQYYEKEERGRGNFPDRFSARQFPNYSSELNVNALLLGDSALYLCASSLRLETTREQYFGPGTRLTVT.